This T cell receptor beta chain was recovered during a study of blood T cell repertoires in COVID-19. Study information: There were acute and convalescent COVID-19 samples, and they came from the United States, Italy and Spain. In each case, the material was cDNA or gDNA derived from T cells, B-cell-depleted T cells, or PBMCs.

Under the authors' procedure: For nucleated cells, counts were estimated from reference gene primer amplification. Produced via immunoSEQ multiplex PCR; TCRdb's table is partial and in-frame only. V and J calls and clone size are copied from that table; D and trimming were computed from the DNA. The sample shows around 150,000 clones, 70% to 80% of them seen only once. The CDR3 contains 16 residues. Germline CDR1 and CDR2: LGHDT and YNNKEL (reference sequence). The V and J ends lost 1 base and 1 base, in that order; junction bases with no gene match: 5. The TCR originated in a woman in her forties or fifties with active or convalescent COVID-19. Specimen: peripheral blood. The chain recombines TRBV3-1 (or the pseudogene TRBV3-2) with TRBJ2-7; 9 bases fit TRBD2. The CDR3 nucleotides are TGTGCCAGCAGCCAAGGGGTAGCGGGAGATTCCTACGAGCAGTACTTC. Translated, it gives CASSQGVAGDSYEQYF.